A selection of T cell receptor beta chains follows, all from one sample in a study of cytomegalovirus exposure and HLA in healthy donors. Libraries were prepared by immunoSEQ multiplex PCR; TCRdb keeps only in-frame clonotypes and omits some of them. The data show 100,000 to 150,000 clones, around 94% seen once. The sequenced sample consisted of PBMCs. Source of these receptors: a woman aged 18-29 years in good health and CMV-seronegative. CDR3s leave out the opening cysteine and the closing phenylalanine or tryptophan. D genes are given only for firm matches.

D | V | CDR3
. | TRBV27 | ASSLTLNTGELF
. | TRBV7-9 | ASGVAALERY
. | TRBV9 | ASSVNGREDYGYT
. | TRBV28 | ASSTGNQPQH
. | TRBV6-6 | ASSLDSYNEQF
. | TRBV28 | ASSLRSNYGYT
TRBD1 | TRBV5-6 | ASTRDRLGGTEAF
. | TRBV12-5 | ASGPPGDYGTEAF
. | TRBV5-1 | ASSLGHNVANTGELF
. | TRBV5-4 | ASSRDQGSGNTIY
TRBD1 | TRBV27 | ASSPDWGQGGEQY
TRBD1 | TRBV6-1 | ASSRPGTGREQY
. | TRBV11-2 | ASSSSLGREQF
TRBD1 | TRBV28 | ASSFDRESGGNTIY
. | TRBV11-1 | ASSLLRGSNTGELF
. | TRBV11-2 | ASSPSDQVPNSPLH
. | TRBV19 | ASSGKDSTAQF
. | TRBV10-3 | AISREGSNQPQH
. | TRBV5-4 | ASSSPTLANYNEQF
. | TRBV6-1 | ASSRGRETQY
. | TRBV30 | AWGSPDRNTIY
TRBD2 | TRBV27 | ASNHLAGASYNEQF
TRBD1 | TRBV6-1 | ASSEVPGQSYEQY
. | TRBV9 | ASRDYISGELF
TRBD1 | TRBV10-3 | AISAVGQGASETQY
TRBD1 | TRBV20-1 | SAQLTGEAF